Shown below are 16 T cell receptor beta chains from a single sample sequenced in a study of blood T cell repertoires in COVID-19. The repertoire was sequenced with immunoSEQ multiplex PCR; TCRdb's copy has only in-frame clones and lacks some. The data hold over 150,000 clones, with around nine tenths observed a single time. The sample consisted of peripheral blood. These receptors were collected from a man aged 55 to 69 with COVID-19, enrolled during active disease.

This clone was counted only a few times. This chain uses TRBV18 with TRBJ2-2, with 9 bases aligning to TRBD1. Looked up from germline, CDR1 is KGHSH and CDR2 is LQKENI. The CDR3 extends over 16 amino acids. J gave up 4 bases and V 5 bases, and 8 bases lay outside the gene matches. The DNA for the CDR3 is TGTGCCAGCTCATCAACCGCACAGGGGGCCACCGGGGAGCTGTTTTTT. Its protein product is CASSSTAQGATGELFF.

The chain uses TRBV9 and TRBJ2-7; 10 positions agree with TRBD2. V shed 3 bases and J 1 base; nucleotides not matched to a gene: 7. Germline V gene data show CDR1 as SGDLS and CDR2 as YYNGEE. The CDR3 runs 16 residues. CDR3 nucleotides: TGTGCCAGCAGCGGAAGACCGGGACTAGCGTCCTACGAGCAGTACTTC. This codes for CASSGRPGLASYEQYF.

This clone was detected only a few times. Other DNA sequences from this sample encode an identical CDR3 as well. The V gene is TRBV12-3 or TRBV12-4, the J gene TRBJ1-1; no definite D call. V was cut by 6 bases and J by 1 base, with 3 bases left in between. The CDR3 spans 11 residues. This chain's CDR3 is CASSQNTEAFF. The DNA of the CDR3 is TGTGCCAGCAGCCAGAACACTGAAGCTTTCTTT.

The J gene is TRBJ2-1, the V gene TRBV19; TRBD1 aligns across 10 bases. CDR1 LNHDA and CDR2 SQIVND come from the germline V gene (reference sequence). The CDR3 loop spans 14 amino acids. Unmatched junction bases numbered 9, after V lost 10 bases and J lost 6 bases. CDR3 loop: CATADRGEVNEQFF. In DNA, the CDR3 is TGTGCCACTGCGGACAGGGGGGAGGTCAATGAGCAGTTCTTC.

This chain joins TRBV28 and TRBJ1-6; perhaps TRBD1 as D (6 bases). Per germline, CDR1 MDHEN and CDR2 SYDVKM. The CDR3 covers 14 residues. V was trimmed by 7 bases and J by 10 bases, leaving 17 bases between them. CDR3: CASTQGQKISPLHF. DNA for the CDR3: TGTGCCAGCACCCAGGGACAAAAGATCTCACCCCTCCACTTT. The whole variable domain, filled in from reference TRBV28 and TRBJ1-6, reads DVKVTQSSRYLVKRTGEKVFLECVQDMDHENMFWYRQDPGLGLRLIYFSYDVKMKEKGDIPEGYSVSREKKERFSLILESASTNQTSMYLCASTQGQKISPLHFGNGTRLTVT.

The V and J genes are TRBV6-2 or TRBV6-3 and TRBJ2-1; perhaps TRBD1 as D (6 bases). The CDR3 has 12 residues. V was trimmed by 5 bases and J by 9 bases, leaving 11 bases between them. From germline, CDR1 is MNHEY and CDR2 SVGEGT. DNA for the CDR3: TGTGCCAGCAGTCCGATAGGGGGTGAGCAGTTCTTC. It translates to CASSPIGGEQFF.

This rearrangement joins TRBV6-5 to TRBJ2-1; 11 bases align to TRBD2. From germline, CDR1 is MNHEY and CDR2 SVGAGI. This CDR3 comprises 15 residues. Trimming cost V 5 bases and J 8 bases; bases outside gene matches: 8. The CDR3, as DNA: TGTGCCAGCAGTAAACCGGGACTAGCGGTCTATGAGCAGTTCTTC. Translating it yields CASSKPGLAVYEQFF.

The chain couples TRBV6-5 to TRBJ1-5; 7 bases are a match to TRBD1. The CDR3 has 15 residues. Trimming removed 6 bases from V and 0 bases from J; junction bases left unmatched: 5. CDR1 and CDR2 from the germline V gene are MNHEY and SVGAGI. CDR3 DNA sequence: TGTGCCAGCAGGATGGGACAGAATAGCAATCAGCCCCAGCATTTT. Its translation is CASRMGQNSNQPQHF.

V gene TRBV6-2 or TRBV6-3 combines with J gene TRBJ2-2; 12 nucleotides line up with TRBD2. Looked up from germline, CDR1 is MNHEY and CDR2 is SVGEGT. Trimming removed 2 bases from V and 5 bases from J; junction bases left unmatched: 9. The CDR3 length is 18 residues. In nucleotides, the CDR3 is TGTGCCAGCAGTTACCGTACGACTAGCGGGAGAGGGACCGGGGAGCTGTTTTTT. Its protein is CASSYRTTSGRGTGELFF.

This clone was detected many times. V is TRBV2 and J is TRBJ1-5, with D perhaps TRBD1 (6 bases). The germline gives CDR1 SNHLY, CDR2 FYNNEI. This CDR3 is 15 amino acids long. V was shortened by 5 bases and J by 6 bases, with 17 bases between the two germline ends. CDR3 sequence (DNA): TGTGCCAGCAGTATTCAGGGGACGGGGGGTCAGCCCCAGCATTTT. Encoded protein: CASSIQGTGGQPQHF.

As DNA, the CDR3 is TGTGCCAGCAGCCTGATAGCGGGAGAATTAGAGACCCAGTACTTC. The encoded protein is CASSLIAGELETQYF. V usage is TRBV14 and J usage is TRBJ2-5, with 9 bases aligning to TRBD2. V lost 4 bases and J lost 4; bases outside the gene matches: 7. From germline, CDR1 is SGHDN and CDR2 FVKESK. This CDR3 is 15 amino acids long.

The CDR3 protein is CASSEKSGQNYEQYF. The CDR3 DNA reads TGTGCCAGCAGTGAAAAAAGTGGTCAGAACTACGAGCAGTACTTC. V and J are TRBV2 and TRBJ2-7; D is ambiguous. Trimming removed 2 bases at V and 3 bases at J, with 14 bases between. The V gene's germline CDR1 is SNHLY and CDR2 FYNNEI. The CDR3 is 15 amino acids.

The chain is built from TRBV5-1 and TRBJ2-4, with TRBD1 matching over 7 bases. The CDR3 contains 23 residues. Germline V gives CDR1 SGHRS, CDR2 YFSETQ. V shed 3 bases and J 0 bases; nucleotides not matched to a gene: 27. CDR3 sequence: CASSYRDSTILNPTRIAKNIQYF. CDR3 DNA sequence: TGCGCCAGCAGCTACCGGGACAGCACAATTTTAAACCCCACGCGGATAGCCAAAAACATTCAGTACTTC.

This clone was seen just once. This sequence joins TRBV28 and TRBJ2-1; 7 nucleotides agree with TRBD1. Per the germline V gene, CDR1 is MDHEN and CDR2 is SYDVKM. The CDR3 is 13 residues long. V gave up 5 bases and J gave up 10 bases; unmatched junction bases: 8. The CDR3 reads CASSDQDRDEQFF. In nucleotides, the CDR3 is TGTGCCAGCAGTGACCAAGACAGGGACGAGCAGTTCTTC. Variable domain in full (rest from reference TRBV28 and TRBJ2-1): DVKVTQSSRYLVKRTGEKVFLECVQDMDHENMFWYRQDPGLGLRLIYFSYDVKMKEKGDIPEGYSVSREKKERFSLILESASTNQTSMYLCASSDQDRDEQFFGPGTRLTVL.

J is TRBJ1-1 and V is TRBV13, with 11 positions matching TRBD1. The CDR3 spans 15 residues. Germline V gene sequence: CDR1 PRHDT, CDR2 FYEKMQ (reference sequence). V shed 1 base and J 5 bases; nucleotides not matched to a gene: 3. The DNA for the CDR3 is TGTGCCAGCAGCTTAGCGGACAGGGGGCGGACTGAAGCTTTCTTT. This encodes CASSLADRGRTEAFF.

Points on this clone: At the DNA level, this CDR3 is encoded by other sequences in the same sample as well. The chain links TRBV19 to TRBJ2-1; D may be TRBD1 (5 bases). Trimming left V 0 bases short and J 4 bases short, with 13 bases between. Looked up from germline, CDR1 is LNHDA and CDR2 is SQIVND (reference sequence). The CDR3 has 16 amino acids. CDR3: CASSIDAGPPYNEQFF. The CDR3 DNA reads TGTGCCAGTAGTATAGATGCAGGGCCCCCTTACAATGAGCAGTTCTTC.